The entry below describes one T cell receptor beta chain. Germline V lookup: CDR1 SGHDT, CDR2 YYEEEE. The V end was cut by 2 bases, the J end by 4 bases, with 7 bases between. The CDR3 runs 14 residues. TCRdb keeps only in-frame clones here, not all; method: immunoSEQ multiplex PCR. Of some 120,000 clones in the sample, almost 85% were seen once. This record belongs to a study of blood T cell repertoires in COVID-19. The sequencing input was peripheral blood. The source of this sequence is an older man with active or convalescent COVID-19. The V and J genes are TRBV5-6 and TRBJ1-6; D gene ambiguous. The CDR3 protein is CASSFQTYNSPLHF. The CDR3, as DNA: TGTGCCAGCAGCTTTCAAACTTATAATTCACCCCTCCACTTT.